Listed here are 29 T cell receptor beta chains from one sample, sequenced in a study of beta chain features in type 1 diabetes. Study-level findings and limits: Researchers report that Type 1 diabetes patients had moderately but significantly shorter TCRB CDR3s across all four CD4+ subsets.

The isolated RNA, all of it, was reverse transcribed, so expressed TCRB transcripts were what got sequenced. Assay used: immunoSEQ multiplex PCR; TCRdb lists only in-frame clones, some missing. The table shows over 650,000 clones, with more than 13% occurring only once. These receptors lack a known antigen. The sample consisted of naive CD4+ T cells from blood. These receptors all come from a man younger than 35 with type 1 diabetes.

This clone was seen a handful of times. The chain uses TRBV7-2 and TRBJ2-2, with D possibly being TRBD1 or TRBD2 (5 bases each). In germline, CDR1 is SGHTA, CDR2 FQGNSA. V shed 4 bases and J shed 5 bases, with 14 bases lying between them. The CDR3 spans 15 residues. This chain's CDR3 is CASSSGQGPTGELFF. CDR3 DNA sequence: TGTGCCAGCAGCTCCGGCCAGGGACCAACCGGGGAGCTGTTTTTT.

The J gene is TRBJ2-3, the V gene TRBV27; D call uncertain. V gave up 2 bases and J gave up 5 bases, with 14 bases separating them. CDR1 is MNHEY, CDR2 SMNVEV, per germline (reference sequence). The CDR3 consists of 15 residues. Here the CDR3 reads CASSLGLTLGDTQYF. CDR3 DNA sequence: TGTGCCAGCAGTTTAGGATTAACCCTGGGAGATACGCAGTATTTT.

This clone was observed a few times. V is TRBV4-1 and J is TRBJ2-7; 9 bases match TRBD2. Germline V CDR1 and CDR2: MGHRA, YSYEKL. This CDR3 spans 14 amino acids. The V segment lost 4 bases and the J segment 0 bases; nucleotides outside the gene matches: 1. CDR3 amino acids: CASSLLAGSYEQYF. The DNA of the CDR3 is TGCGCCAGCAGCCTACTAGCGGGCTCCTACGAGCAGTACTTC.

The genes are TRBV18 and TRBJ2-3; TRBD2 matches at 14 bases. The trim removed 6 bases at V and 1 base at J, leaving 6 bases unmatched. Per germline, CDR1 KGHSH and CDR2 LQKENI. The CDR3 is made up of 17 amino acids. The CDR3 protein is CASSGTSGSWGTDTQYF. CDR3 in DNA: TGTGCCAGCTCGGGGACTAGCGGGAGTTGGGGCACAGATACGCAGTATTTT.

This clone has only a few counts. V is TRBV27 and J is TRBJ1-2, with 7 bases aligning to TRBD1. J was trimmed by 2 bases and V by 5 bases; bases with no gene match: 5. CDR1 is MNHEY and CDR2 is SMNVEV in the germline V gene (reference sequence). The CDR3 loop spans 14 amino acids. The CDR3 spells CASSPMTGNYGYTF. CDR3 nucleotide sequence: TGTGCCAGCAGTCCCATGACAGGGAACTATGGCTACACCTTC.

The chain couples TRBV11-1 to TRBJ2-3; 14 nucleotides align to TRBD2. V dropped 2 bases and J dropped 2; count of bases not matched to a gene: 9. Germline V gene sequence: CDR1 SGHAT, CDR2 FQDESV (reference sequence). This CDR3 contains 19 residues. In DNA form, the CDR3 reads TGTGCCAGCAGCTTAACTCCGGGACTAGCGGGAGCCGTCACAGATACGCAGTATTTT. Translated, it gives CASSLTPGLAGAVTDTQYF.

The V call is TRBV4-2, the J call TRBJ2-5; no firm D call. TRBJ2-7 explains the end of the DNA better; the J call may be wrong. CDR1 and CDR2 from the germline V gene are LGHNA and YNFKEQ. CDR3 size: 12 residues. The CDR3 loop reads CASSQGGSEQYF. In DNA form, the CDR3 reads TGTGCCAGCAGCCAAGGCGGCAGCGAGCAGTACTTC.

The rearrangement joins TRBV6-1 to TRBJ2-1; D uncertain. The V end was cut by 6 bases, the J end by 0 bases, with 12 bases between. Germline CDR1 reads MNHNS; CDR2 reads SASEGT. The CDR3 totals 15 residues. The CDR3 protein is CASSPPESSYNEQFF. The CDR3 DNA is TGTGCCAGCAGCCCCCCGGAGTCCTCCTACAATGAGCAGTTCTTC.

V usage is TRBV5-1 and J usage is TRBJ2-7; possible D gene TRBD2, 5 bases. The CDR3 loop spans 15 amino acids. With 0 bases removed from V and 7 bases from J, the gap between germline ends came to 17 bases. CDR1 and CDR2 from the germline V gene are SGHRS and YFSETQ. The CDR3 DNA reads TGCGCCAGCAGCTTGGACTCCGCGGGCCCTCTGGAGCAGTACTTC. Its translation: CASSLDSAGPLEQYF.

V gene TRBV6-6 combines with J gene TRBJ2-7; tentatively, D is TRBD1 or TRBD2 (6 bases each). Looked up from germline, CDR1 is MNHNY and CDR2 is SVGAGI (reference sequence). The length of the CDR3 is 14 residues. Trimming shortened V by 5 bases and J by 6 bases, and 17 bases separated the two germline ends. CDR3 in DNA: TGTGCCAGCAGTCCGGTGGTACAGGGAGGCGAGCAGTACTTC. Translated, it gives CASSPVVQGGEQYF.

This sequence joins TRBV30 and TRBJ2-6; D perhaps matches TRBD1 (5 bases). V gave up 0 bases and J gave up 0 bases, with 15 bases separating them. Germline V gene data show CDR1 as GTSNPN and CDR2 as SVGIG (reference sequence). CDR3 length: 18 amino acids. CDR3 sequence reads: CAWSVTRVSGSGANVLTF. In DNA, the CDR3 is TGTGCCTGGAGTGTAACCAGGGTGTCGGGCTCTGGGGCCAACGTCCTGACTTTC.

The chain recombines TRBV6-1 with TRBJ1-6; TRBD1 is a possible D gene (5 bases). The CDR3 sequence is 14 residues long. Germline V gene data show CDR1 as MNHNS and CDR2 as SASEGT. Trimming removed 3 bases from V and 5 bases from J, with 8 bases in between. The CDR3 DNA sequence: TGTGCCAGCAGTGAGAGGGGTGATAATTCACCCCTCCACTTT. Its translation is CASSERGDNSPLHF.

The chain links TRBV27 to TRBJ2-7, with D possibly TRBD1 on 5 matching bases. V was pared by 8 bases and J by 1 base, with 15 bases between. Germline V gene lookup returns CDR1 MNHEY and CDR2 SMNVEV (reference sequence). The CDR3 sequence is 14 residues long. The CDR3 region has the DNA TGTGCCAGCCATCGTCTTGACAGTTCCTACGAGCAGTACTTC. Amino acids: CASHRLDSSYEQYF.

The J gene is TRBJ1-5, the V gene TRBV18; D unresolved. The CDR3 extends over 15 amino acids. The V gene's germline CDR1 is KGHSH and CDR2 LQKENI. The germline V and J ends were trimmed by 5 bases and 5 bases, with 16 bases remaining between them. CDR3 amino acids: CASSSLSGTDQPQHF. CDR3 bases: TGTGCCAGCTCATCCCTATCTGGCACGGATCAGCCCCAGCATTTT.

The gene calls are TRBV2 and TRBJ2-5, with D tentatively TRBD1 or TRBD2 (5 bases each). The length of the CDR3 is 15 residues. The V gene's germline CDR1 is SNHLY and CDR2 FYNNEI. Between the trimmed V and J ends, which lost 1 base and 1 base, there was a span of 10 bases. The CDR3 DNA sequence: TGTGCCAGCAGTGAAGGGTGGGGGACCCAAGAGACCCAGTACTTC. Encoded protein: CASSEGWGTQETQYF.

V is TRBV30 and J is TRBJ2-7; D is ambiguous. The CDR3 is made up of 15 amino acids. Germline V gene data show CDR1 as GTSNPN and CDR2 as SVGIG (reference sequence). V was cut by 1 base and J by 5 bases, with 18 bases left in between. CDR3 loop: CAWSGAPTPNNEQYF. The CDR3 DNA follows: TGTGCCTGGAGTGGGGCCCCTACACCTAATAACGAGCAGTACTTC.

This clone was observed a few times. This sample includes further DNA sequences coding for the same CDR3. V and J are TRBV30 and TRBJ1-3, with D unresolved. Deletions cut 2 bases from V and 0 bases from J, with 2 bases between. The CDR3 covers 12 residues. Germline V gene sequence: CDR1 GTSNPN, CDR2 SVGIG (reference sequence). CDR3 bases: TGTGCCTGGAGTACCTCTGGAAACACCATATATTTT. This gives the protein CAWSTSGNTIYF.

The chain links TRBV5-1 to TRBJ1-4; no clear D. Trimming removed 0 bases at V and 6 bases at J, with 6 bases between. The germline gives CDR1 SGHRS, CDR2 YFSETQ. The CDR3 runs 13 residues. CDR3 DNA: TGCGCCAGCAGCTTGGCCCCGGATGAAAAACTGTTTTTT. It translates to CASSLAPDEKLFF.

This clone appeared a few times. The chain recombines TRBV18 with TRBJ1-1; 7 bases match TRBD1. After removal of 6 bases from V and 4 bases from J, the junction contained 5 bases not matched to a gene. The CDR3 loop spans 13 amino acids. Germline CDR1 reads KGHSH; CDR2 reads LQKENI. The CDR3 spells CASSQGEGTEAFF. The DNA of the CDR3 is TGTGCCAGCTCCCAGGGGGAGGGCACTGAAGCTTTCTTT.

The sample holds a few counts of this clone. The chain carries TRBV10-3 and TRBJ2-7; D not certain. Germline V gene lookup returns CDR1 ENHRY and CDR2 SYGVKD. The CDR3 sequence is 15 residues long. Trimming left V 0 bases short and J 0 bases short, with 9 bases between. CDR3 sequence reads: CAISESISNSYEQYF. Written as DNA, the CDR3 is TGTGCCATCAGTGAGTCGATTAGCAACTCCTACGAGCAGTACTTC.

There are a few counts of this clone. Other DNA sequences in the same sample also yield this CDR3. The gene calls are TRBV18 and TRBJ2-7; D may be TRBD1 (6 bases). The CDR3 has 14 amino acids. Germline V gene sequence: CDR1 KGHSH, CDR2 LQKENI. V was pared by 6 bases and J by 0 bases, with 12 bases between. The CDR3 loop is CASSLTGSSYEQYF. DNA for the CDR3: TGTGCCAGCTCTTTGACAGGAAGCTCCTACGAGCAGTACTTC.

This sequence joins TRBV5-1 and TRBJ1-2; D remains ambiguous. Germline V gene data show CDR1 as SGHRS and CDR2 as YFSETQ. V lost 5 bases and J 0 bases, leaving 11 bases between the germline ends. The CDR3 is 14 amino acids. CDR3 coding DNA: TGCGCCAGCAGGGCGGCAGGAGCTAACTATGGCTACACCTTC. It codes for CASRAAGANYGYTF.

CDR3 loop: CAWSVTPSGNTIYF. CDR3 DNA sequence: TGTGCCTGGAGTGTAACACCCTCTGGAAACACCATATATTTT. J is TRBJ1-3 and V is TRBV30; D not resolved. Germline CDR1 reads GTSNPN; CDR2 reads SVGIG (reference sequence). The CDR3 length is 14 residues. Trimming took 0 bases from V and 0 from J, leaving 6 bases between them. The variable domain in full, with the rest retrieved from reference TRBV30 and TRBJ1-3, is SQTIHQWPATLVQPVGSPLSLECTVEGTSNPNLYWYRQAAGRGLQLLFYSVGIGQISSEVPQNLSASRPQDRQFILSSKKLLLSDSGFYLCAWSVTPSGNTIYFGEGSWLTVV.

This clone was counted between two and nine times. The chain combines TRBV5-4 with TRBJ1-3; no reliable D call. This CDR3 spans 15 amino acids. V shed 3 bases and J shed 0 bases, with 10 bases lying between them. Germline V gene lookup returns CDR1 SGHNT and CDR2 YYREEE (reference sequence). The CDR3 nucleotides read TGTGCCAGCAGCTCTGGACGGGACTCTGGAAACACCATATATTTT. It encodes CASSSGRDSGNTIYF.

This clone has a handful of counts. The CDR3 here is CASSEFGGGYTEAFF. CDR3 DNA sequence: TGTGCCAGCAGTGAATTTGGAGGGGGCTACACTGAAGCTTTCTTT. The genes are TRBV25-1 and TRBJ1-1; 7 bases map to TRBD1. Germline-derived CDR1 and CDR2 are MGHDK and SYGVNS. Trimming cost V 1 base and J 3 bases; bases outside gene matches: 5. The CDR3 spans 15 residues.

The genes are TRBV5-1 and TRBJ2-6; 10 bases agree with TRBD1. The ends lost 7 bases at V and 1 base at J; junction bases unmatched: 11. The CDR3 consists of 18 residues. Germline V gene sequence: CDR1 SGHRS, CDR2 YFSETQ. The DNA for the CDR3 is TGCGCCAGCGCCACCGGGACAGGGGATTCTTCTGGGGCCAACGTCCTGACTTTC. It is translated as CASATGTGDSSGANVLTF.

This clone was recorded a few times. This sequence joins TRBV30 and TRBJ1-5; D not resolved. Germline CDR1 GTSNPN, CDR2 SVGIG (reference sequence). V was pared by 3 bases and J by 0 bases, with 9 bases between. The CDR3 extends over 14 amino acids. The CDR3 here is CAWSQRISNQPQHF. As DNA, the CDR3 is TGTGCCTGGAGCCAGAGGATTAGCAATCAGCCCCAGCATTTT.

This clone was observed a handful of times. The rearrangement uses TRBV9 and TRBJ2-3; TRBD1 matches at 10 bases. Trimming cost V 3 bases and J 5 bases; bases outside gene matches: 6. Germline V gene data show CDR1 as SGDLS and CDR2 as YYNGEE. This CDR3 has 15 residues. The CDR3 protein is CASSETGGLGDTQYF. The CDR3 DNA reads TGTGCCAGCAGCGAGACAGGGGGCTTGGGAGATACGCAGTATTTT.

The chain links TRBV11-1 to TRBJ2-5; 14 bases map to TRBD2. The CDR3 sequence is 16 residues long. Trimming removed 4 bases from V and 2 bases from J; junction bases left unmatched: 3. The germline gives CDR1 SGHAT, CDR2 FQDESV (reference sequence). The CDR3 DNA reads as TGTGCCAGCAGCTCCCGACTAGCGGGAGGGCAAGAGACCCAGTACTTC. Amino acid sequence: CASSSRLAGGQETQYF.